This T cell receptor beta chain was recorded in a study of cytomegalovirus exposure and HLA in healthy donors. Whole-study results and caveats: A later analysis by the authors found several of the most significant clusters apparently linked to common viral pathogens. Evidence from a later analysis indicated that most CMV-associated TCR beta chains looked HLA-restricted. A missense variant in DCLRE1C was later tied to TCR beta V- and J-gene trimming.

It was with 60 Vbeta and 13 Jbeta primers that the PCR ran. Profiled with immunoSEQ multiplex PCR; TCRdb holds only in-frame clones, not every one. The sample carries over 100,000 clones, less than 70% recorded once. This clone was seen only a few times. The antigen remains unidentified. V gave up 4 bases and J gave up 4 bases, with 11 bases separating them. The CDR3 is made up of 14 amino acids. Germline V gene sequence: CDR1 SGDLS, CDR2 YYNGEE. This TCR was sampled from a woman between 65 and 79 years old in good health and CMV-seropositive. The genes are TRBV9 and TRBJ2-2; D is perhaps TRBD2 (6 bases). The sample comprised PBMCs. The DNA of the CDR3 is TGTGCCAGCAGCCCCCCGGGGGTCACCGGGGAGCTGTTTTTT. This codes for CASSPPGVTGELFF.